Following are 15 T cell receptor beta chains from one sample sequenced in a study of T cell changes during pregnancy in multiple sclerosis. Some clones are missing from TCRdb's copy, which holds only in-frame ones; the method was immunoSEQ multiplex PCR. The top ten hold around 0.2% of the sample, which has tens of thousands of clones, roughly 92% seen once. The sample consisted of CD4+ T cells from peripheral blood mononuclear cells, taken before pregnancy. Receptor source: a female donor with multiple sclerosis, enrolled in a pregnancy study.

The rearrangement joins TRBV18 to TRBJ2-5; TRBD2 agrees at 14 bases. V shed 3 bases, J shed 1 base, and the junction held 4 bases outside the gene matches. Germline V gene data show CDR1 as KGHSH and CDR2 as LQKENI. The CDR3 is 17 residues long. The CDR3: CASSPIGLAGGQETQYF. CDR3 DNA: TGTGCCAGCTCACCTATCGGACTAGCGGGAGGCCAAGAGACCCAGTACTTC.

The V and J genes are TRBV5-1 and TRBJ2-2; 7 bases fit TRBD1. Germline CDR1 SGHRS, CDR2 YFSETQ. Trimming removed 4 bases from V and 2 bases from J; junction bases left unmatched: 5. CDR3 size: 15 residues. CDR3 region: CASSLGTANTGELFF. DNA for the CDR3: TGCGCCAGCAGCCTCGGGACAGCTAACACCGGGGAGCTGTTTTTT.

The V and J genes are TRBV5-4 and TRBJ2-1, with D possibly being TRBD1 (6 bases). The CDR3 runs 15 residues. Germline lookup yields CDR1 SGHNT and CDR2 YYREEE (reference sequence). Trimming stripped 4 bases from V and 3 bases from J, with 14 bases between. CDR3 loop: CASSSRGQFYNEQFF. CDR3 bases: TGTGCCAGCAGCAGCCGAGGACAGTTCTACAATGAGCAGTTCTTC. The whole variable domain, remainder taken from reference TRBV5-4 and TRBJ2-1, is ETGVTQSPTHLIKTRGQQVTLRCSSQSGHNTVSWYQQALGQGPQFIFQYYREEENGRGNFPPRFSGLQFPNYSSELNVNALELDDSALYLCASSSRGQFYNEQFFGPGTRLTVL.

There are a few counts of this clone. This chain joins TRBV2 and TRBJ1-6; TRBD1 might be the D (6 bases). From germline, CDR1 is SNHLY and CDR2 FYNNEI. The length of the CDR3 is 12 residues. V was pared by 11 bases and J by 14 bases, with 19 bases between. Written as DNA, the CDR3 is TGTGCCGGAAATAACAGGGTCGGGGCCCTCCACTTT. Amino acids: CAGNNRVGALHF.

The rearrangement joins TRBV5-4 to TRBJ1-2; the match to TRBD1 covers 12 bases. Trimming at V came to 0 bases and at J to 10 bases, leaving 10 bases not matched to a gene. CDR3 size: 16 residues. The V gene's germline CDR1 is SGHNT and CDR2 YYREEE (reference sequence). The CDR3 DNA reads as TGTGCCAGCAGCTTGGAGGTGGGGGGGACAGGGGGCGCCTACACCTTC. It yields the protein CASSLEVGGTGGAYTF.

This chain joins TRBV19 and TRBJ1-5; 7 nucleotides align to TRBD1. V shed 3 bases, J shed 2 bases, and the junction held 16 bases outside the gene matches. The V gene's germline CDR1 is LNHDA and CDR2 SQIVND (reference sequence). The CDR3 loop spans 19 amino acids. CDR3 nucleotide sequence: TGTGCCAGTAGTATCGGCAGGGCAGGGGGGTTTAGGGGCAATCAGCCCCAGCATTTT. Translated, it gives CASSIGRAGGFRGNQPQHF.

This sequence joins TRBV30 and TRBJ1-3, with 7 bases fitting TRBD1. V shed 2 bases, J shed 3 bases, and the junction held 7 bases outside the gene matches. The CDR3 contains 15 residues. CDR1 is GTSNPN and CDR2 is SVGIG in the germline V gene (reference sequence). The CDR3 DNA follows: TGTGCCTGGAGTCAGCCGACAGGGATTGGAAACACCATATATTTT. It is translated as CAWSQPTGIGNTIYF. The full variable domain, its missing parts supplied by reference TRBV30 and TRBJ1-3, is SQTIHQWPATLVQPVGSPLSLECTVEGTSNPNLYWYRQAAGRGLQLLFYSVGIGQISSEVPQNLSASRPQDRQFILSSKKLLLSDSGFYLCAWSQPTGIGNTIYFGEGSWLTVV.

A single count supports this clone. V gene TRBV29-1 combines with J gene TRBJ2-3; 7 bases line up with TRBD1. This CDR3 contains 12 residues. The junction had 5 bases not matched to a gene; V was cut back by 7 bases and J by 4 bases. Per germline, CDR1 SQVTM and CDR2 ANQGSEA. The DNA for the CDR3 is TGCAGCGGGCTCACAGGGGCAGATACGCAGTATTTT. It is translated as CSGLTGADTQYF.

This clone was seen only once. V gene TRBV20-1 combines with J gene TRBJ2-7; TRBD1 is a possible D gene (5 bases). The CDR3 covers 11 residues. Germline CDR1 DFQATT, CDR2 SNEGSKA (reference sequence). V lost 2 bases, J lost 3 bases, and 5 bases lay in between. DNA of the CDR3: TGCAGTGCTAGAAGGGGCTACGAGCAGTACTTC. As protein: CSARRGYEQYF.

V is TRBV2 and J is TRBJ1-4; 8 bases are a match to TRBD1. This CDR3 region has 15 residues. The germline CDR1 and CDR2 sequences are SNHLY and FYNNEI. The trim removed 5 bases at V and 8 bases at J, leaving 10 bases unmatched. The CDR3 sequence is CASSRDTGGGEKLFF. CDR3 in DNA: TGTGCCAGCAGTAGGGATACAGGGGGGGGAGAAAAACTGTTTTTT.

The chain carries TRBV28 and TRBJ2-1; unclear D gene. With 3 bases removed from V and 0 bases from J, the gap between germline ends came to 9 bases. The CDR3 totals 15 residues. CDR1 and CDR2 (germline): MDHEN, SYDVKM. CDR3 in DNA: TGTGCCAGCAGTTTGCGCACAGTCTCCTACAATGAGCAGTTCTTC. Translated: CASSLRTVSYNEQFF.

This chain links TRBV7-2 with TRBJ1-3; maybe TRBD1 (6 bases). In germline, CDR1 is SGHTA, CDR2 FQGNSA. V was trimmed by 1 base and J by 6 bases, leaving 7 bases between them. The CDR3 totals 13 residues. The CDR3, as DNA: TGTGCCAGCAGCTTAGACAGGGTAAACACCATATATTTT. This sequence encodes CASSLDRVNTIYF.

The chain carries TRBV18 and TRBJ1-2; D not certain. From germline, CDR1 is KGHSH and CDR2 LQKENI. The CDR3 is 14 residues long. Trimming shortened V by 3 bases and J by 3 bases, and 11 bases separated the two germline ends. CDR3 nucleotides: TGTGCCAGCTCACCCCCGGAGAGGGACTATGGCTACACCTTC. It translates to CASSPPERDYGYTF.

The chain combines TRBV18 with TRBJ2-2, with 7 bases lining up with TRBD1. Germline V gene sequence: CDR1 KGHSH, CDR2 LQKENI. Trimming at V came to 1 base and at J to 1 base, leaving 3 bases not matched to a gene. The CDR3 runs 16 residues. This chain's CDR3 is CASSPLGDRNTGELFF. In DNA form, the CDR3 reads TGTGCCAGCTCACCACTGGGGGACAGGAACACCGGGGAGCTGTTTTTT. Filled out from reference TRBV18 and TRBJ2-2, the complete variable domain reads NAGVMQNPRHLVRRRGQEARLRCSPMKGHSHVYWYRQLPEEGLKFMVYLQKENIIDESGMPKERFSAEFPKEGPSILRIQQVVRGDSAAYFCASSPLGDRNTGELFFGEGSRLTVL.

The CDR3 is CASSSPSRASGGETQYF. DNA for the CDR3: TGTGCCAGCAGCTCTCCCTCTAGGGCTAGCGGGGGGGAGACCCAGTACTTC. J is TRBJ2-5 and V is TRBV11-3; 11 bases line up with TRBD2. Losses at the gene ends were 4 bases for V and 5 bases for J; bases not matched to a gene: 12. The germline V gene has CDR1 SGHNT and CDR2 YENEEA. CDR3 length: 17 amino acids.